Below are 17 T cell receptor beta chains sequenced from a single sample in a study of cytomegalovirus exposure and HLA in healthy donors. Produced via immunoSEQ multiplex PCR; TCRdb's table is partial and in-frame only. The repertoire holds a few hundred thousand clones, with almost 90% as singletons. Sequences were obtained from PBMCs. These receptors were obtained from a woman aged 18-29 years in good health and CMV-seronegative.

The count of this clone is one. The chain recombines TRBV25-1 with TRBJ1-3, with D uncertain. CDR1 and CDR2 from the germline V gene are MGHDK and SYGVNS. This CDR3 is built from 13 residues. Trimming left V 4 bases short and J 4 bases short, with 8 bases between. CDR3 loop: CASSVRGGNTIYF. CDR3 in DNA: TGTGCCAGCAGTGTACGGGGAGGAAACACCATATATTTT.

The chain joins TRBV29-1 to TRBJ1-2; D perhaps matches TRBD1 (6 bases). The germline CDR1 and CDR2 sequences are SQVTM and ANQGSEA. CDR3 length: 13 residues. Trimming stripped 7 bases from V and 2 bases from J, with 14 bases between. The CDR3 nucleotides are TGCAGCGACCGGGACACCAACAACTATGGCTACACCTTC. It encodes CSDRDTNNYGYTF.

The chain is built from TRBV4-3 and TRBJ2-2; 14 bases agree with TRBD2. Germline assignment: CDR1 LGHNA and CDR2 YSLEER. The CDR3 extends over 16 amino acids. Trimming at V came to 0 bases and at J to 8 bases, leaving 2 bases not matched to a gene. DNA for the CDR3: TGCGCCAGCAGCCAAGAGGGGACTAGCGGGAGAGGGGAGCTGTTTTTT. Amino acid sequence: CASSQEGTSGRGELFF.

As concerns this clone: Other DNA sequences in this specimen translate into the identical CDR3. The rearrangement joins TRBV10-1 to TRBJ1-1; 8 bases are shared with TRBD1. With 4 bases clipped from V and 6 bases from J, the junction kept 1 base outside the gene matches. The CDR3 loop spans 12 amino acids. Germline CDR1 is WNHNN and CDR2 is SYGVQD (reference sequence). The CDR3 spells CASSGQGPEAFF. CDR3 bases: TGCGCCAGCAGTGGACAGGGGCCTGAAGCTTTCTTT.

The CDR3 protein is CSVLQGDSNTEAFF. The CDR3 DNA reads as TGCAGCGTTTTACAGGGGGATTCGAACACTGAAGCTTTCTTT. The chain employs TRBV29-1 and TRBJ1-1; 8 positions match TRBD1. Per germline, CDR1 SQVTM and CDR2 ANQGSEA. The CDR3 contains 14 residues. Germline trimming cut 5 bases from V and 1 base from J; bases unmatched to any gene: 6.

This clone showed up many times. The V call is TRBV19, the J call TRBJ1-1; D remains unclear. V was cut by 0 bases and J by 0 bases, with 11 bases left in between. The CDR3 is 16 residues long. Per germline, CDR1 LNHDA and CDR2 SQIVND (reference sequence). The CDR3: CASSIDRGVMNTEAFF. The CDR3 nucleotides read TGTGCCAGTAGTATAGATCGCGGGGTTATGAACACTGAAGCTTTCTTT. The variable domain in full, with the rest retrieved from reference TRBV19 and TRBJ1-1, is DGGITQSPKYLFRKEGQNVTLSCEQNLNHDAMYWYRQDPGQGLRLIYYSQIVNDFQKGDIAEGYSVSREKKESFPLTVTSAQKNPTAFYLCASSIDRGVMNTEAFFGQGTRLTVV.

The V call is TRBV5-1, the J call TRBJ2-5, with TRBD2 as a possible D gene (5 bases). In germline, CDR1 is SGHRS, CDR2 YFSETQ. The length of the CDR3 is 14 residues. V lost 4 bases and J 2 bases, leaving 12 bases between the germline ends. In nucleotides, the CDR3 is TGCGCCAGCAGCCCCGGACGGACTCAAGAGACCCAGTACTTC. Translating it yields CASSPGRTQETQYF. The variable domain in full, completed from reference TRBV5-1 and TRBJ2-5, reads KAGVTQTPRYLIKTRGQQVTLSCSPISGHRSVSWYQQTPGQGLQFLFEYFSETQRNKGNFPGRFSGRQFSNSRSEMNVSTLELGDSALYLCASSPGRTQETQYFGPGTRLLVL.

This sequence joins TRBV19 and TRBJ1-2, with D possibly TRBD1 on 5 matching bases. CDR1 LNHDA and CDR2 SQIVND come from the germline V gene (reference sequence). Deletions cut 5 bases from V and 8 bases from J, with 18 bases between. The CDR3 has 14 residues. Here the CDR3 reads CASSYQGLPGGYTF. The CDR3, as DNA: TGTGCCAGTAGTTACCAGGGCCTACCCGGGGGCTACACCTTC. The full variable domain, with the rest looked up from reference TRBV19 and TRBJ1-2, is DGGITQSPKYLFRKEGQNVTLSCEQNLNHDAMYWYRQDPGQGLRLIYYSQIVNDFQKGDIAEGYSVSREKKESFPLTVTSAQKNPTAFYLCASSYQGLPGGYTFGSGTRLTVV.

The chain employs TRBV7-3 and TRBJ2-2; no clear D gene. Trimming took 5 bases from V and 6 from J, leaving 10 bases between them. Germline V CDR1 and CDR2: SGHTA, FQGTGA. The CDR3 consists of 13 residues. The CDR3 is CASSANGPGELFF. The CDR3 DNA sequence: TGTGCCAGCAGCGCCAACGGTCCCGGGGAGCTGTTTTTT.

The chain joins TRBV11-2 to TRBJ1-4; 8 nucleotides agree with TRBD1. Trimming at V came to 0 bases and at J to 8 bases, leaving 8 bases not matched to a gene. The CDR3 runs to 16 residues. Germline V gene data show CDR1 as SGHAT and CDR2 as FQNNGV. The CDR3 reads CASSLETGTGGEKLFF. The CDR3, as DNA: TGTGCCAGCAGCTTAGAAACGGGCACAGGGGGGGAAAAACTGTTTTTT.

This clone was counted only a few times. V usage is TRBV6-1 and J usage is TRBJ2-7; D might be TRBD1 (5 bases). Trimming cost V 3 bases and J 2 bases, with 8 bases left between them. Looked up from germline, CDR1 is MNHNS and CDR2 is SASEGT. The CDR3 runs 13 residues. The CDR3 DNA is TGTGCCAGCAGTGAGGGGCCCACCTACGAGCAGTACTTC. This codes for CASSEGPTYEQYF.

This chain connects TRBV27 to TRBJ2-7; possible D gene TRBD2, 6 bases. Germline V lookup: CDR1 MNHEY, CDR2 SMNVEV (reference sequence). This CDR3 has 15 amino acids. Between the trimmed V and J ends, which lost 6 bases and 1 base, there was a span of 16 bases. CDR3 region: CASRGSSGESYEQYF. The CDR3 DNA reads as TGTGCCAGCAGAGGTTCTTCGGGGGAGTCCTACGAGCAGTACTTC.

The chain carries TRBV29-1 and TRBJ1-5, with 9 bases lining up with TRBD1. Germline CDR1 and CDR2: SQVTM and ANQGSEA. Trimming at V came to 6 bases and at J to 4 bases, leaving 22 bases not matched to a gene. The CDR3 extends over 19 amino acids. In DNA form, the CDR3 reads TGCAGCGTCCGCGGGCCGCCGGGACAGGGATTACAAGATAATCAGCCCCAGCATTTT. Protein sequence: CSVRGPPGQGLQDNQPQHF.

The sample holds one count of this clone. V and J are TRBV9 and TRBJ1-4; unclear D gene. This CDR3 spans 15 amino acids. Germline V lookup: CDR1 SGDLS, CDR2 YYNGEE. Between the trimmed V and J ends, which lost 0 bases and 4 bases, there was a span of 10 bases. Here the CDR3 reads CASSVAGGLNEKLFF. DNA of the CDR3: TGTGCCAGCAGCGTAGCAGGAGGCCTTAATGAAAAACTGTTTTTT.

The chain links TRBV7-2 to TRBJ2-7, with a weak D call TRBD1 (6 bases). The V and J ends lost 6 bases and 4 bases respectively, with 13 bases between them. CDR3 size: 13 residues. Germline assignment: CDR1 SGHTA and CDR2 FQGNSA. CDR3 sequence (DNA): TGTGCCAGCAGTGATGCGAGGGGGTACGAGCAGTACTTC. This sequence encodes CASSDARGYEQYF.

V usage is TRBV25-1 and J usage is TRBJ1-1; D remains unclear. V lost 1 base and J lost 8, with 17 bases in between. Germline V gene lookup returns CDR1 MGHDK and CDR2 SYGVNS. The CDR3 totals 15 residues. The CDR3 DNA reads as TGTGCCAGCAGTGAATTGGTGTCGGGGTGGAGGGAAGCTTTCTTT. It yields the protein CASSELVSGWREAFF.

This clone was seen just once. This rearrangement joins TRBV18 to TRBJ2-3; maybe TRBD1 (6 bases). Germline values: CDR1 KGHSH, CDR2 LQKENI. CDR3 size: 11 residues. Trimming took off 8 bases at V and 7 bases at J, with 10 bases between the two ends. DNA for the CDR3: TGTGCCAGCACTACAGGGAATACGCAGTATTTT. This sequence encodes CASTTGNTQYF.